These 21 T cell receptor beta chains originate from one sample sequenced in a study of T cells expressing NK-cell markers. TCRdb reworked the 5' RACE reads into one entry per CDR3 protein, no DNA. Its table records 450,000 to 600,000 distinct CDR3 sequences. Specimen: blood T cells: a sorted CD56 or NKG2C T cell subset, CD4+ or CD8+ T cells, or bulk PBMC T cells (not recorded which). The source is a man between 18 and 29 years old in good health.

V and J are TRBV29-1 and TRBJ1-2; TCRdb picks TRBD1, but there is no DNA to check that call. This CDR3 comprises 15 residues. CDR1 SQVTM and CDR2 ANQGSEA come from the germline V gene. CDR3 sequence: CSVGQAPGINYGYTF.

V is TRBV10-3 and J is TRBJ2-5; TCRdb picks TRBD1, but there is no DNA to check that call. Germline values: CDR1 ENHRY, CDR2 SYGVKD. The CDR3 sequence is 19 residues long. CDR3 sequence reads: CAISESFQGSSETQETQYF.

The V call is TRBV5-1, the J call TRBJ2-1; with no DNA, the TCRdb D assignment of TRBD2 cannot be verified. CDR3 size: 14 residues. The germline V gene encodes CDR1 SGHRS and CDR2 YFSETQ. CDR3 protein: CASQRERSYNEQFF.

The CDR3 loop reads CASRLTGVETQYF. The chain has TRBV12-3 or TRBV12-4 and TRBJ2-5; the TCRdb D gene call, TRBD1, has no DNA to confirm it. The CDR3 consists of 13 residues.

This sequence joins TRBV24-1 and TRBJ1-2; the D call of TRBD1 rests on TCRdb alone, since no DNA is present to check it. This CDR3 contains 14 residues. Looked up from germline, CDR1 is KGHDR and CDR2 is SFDVKD. CDR3 amino acids: CATSDQGWNYGYTF.

The V and J genes are TRBV7-8 and TRBJ2-4; TCRdb's D call of TRBD2 is untestable without DNA. Germline CDR1 is SGHVS and CDR2 is FQNEAQ. The CDR3 totals 14 residues. CDR3 sequence: CASTIDPGMDIQYF.

The rearrangement uses TRBV20-1 and TRBJ2-3. Germline V gives CDR1 DFQATT, CDR2 SNEGSKA (reference sequence). This CDR3 region has 13 residues. The CDR3 sequence is CSPYFGSTDTQYF.

The chain links TRBV5-1 to TRBJ2-5; lacking DNA, the TRBD1 call made by TCRdb goes unchecked. Germline assignment: CDR1 SGHRS and CDR2 YFSETQ. The CDR3 has 15 residues. CDR3: CASSTGTGQQGTQYF.

The V and J genes are TRBV27 and TRBJ2-2; TCRdb's D gene call, TRBD1, goes unchecked for lack of DNA. Germline V gene lookup returns CDR1 MNHEY and CDR2 SMNVEV (reference sequence). The CDR3 length is 17 residues. CDR3 in amino acids: CASSLGGQSGGTGELFF.

The chain combines TRBV27 with TRBJ1-4; TCRdb picks TRBD1, but there is no DNA to check that call. The CDR3 sequence is 15 residues long. Germline V gives CDR1 MNHEY, CDR2 SMNVEV (reference sequence). The CDR3: CASSPAGAGEEKLFF.

This chain links TRBV13 with TRBJ1-1. Germline V lookup: CDR1 PRHDT, CDR2 FYEKMQ (reference sequence). The CDR3 is made up of 13 amino acids. CDR3 in amino acids: CASSLVPEGGAFF.

V usage is TRBV20-1 and J usage is TRBJ2-1; checking the TCRdb D call of TRBD2 is not possible without DNA. This CDR3 is built from 17 residues. Germline V CDR1 and CDR2: DFQATT, SNEGSKA (reference sequence). The CDR3 protein is CSASRTPLAGEYNEQFF.

J is TRBJ1-1 and V is TRBV7-9; the D gene TCRdb calls, TRBD1, cannot be checked with no DNA. The CDR3 is 16 amino acids. The V gene's germline CDR1 is SEHNR and CDR2 FQNEAQ (reference sequence). The CDR3 is CASSLGLGQSNTEAFF.

The rearrangement links TRBV12-3 or TRBV12-4 to TRBJ2-1; with no DNA, the TCRdb D assignment of TRBD2 cannot be verified. This CDR3 has 17 residues. CDR3 region: CASTPLGSGSIWNEQFF.

The chain joins TRBV2 to TRBJ2-2. Germline CDR1 is SNHLY and CDR2 is FYNNEI. This CDR3 is 16 amino acids long. This CDR3 reads CASSEPGQMNTGELFF.

The J gene is TRBJ2-1, the V gene TRBV29-1; TCRdb lists TRBD2, though no DNA is available to test this call. CDR1 SQVTM and CDR2 ANQGSEA come from the germline V gene. This CDR3 is 15 amino acids long. CDR3 in amino acids: CSVGVTSGRAGEQFF.

The gene calls are TRBV7-6 and TRBJ2-3; the D call from TCRdb, TRBD1, cannot be confirmed without DNA. The length of the CDR3 is 14 residues. Germline values: CDR1 SGHVS, CDR2 FNYEAQ. CDR3 region: CASSLDRGLDTQYF.

This chain uses TRBV29-1 with TRBJ2-7; checking the TCRdb D call of TRBD2 is not possible without DNA. From germline, CDR1 is SQVTM and CDR2 ANQGSEA. This CDR3 is built from 16 residues. CDR3 sequence: CSAALRDYPGSYEQYF.

This CDR3 is CASSDSGGKETQYF. The J gene is TRBJ2-5, the V gene TRBV25-1; the TRBD1 assignment by TCRdb is unverifiable without DNA. Germline V lookup: CDR1 MGHDK, CDR2 SYGVNS. The CDR3 loop spans 14 amino acids. Drawing the rest from reference TRBV25-1 and TRBJ2-5, the complete variable domain is EADIYQTPRYLVIGTGKKITLECSQTMGHDKMYWYQQDPGMELHLIHYSYGVNSTEKGDLSSESTVSRIRTEHFPLTLESARPSHTSQYLCASSDSGGKETQYFGPGTRLLVL.

The gene calls are TRBV29-1 and TRBJ2-1; TCRdb designates TRBD2, a call that cannot be tested without DNA. This CDR3 is built from 12 residues. Germline loops: CDR1 SQVTM, CDR2 ANQGSEA. CDR3 amino acids: CSGREGPDEQFF.

This chain connects TRBV12-3 or TRBV12-4 to TRBJ2-5; with no DNA, the TCRdb D assignment of TRBD2 cannot be verified. This CDR3 has 14 residues. CDR3 residues: CASSPRTSRGDQYF.